The following is a T cell receptor (beta chain) sequence with its context. Germline V gene data show CDR1 as SGHAT and CDR2 as FQNNGV. V dropped 7 bases and J dropped 4; count of bases not matched to a gene: 11. The CDR3 extends over 15 amino acids. Study processing details: Amplification of reference gene primers was used by the study to estimate nucleated cell counts. The protocol was immunoSEQ multiplex PCR, while the TCRdb copy is restricted to in-frame clones and leaves out a portion. That table is the source of V, J and clone size, and D and trimming were worked out from the DNA. The table shows about 190,000 clones, with around four fifths occurring only once. This entry is derived from a study of blood T cell repertoires in COVID-19. At the level of the study: Samples taken during acute and convalescent COVID-19 were collected in the United States, Italy and Spain.

The sequence derives from a woman aged 30 to 39 with acute or convalescent COVID-19. The sample comprised peripheral blood. This chain uses TRBV11-2 with TRBJ1-1; 8 bases agree with TRBD1. The CDR3 nucleotides read TGTGCCAGCACCTCTAGGCAGGGGGCGAGCACTGAAGCTTTCTTT. It translates to CASTSRQGASTEAFF.